This entry concerns a single T cell receptor (beta chain). The sample belongs to a study of blood T cell repertoires in COVID-19. Study details: The United States, Italy and Spain provided the acute and convalescent COVID-19 samples. Sources were T cells, B-cell-depleted T cells, or PBMCs; the material itself was cDNA or gDNA.

Original methodology: The assay estimated nucleated cells by amplifying reference gene primers. The assay was immunoSEQ multiplex PCR, and TCRdb's table has in-frame clones only and misses some. That table furnishes V, J and clone size, whereas the DNA furnished D and trimming. The sample shows roughly 190,000 clones, roughly 84% of them seen only once. Germline V gives CDR1 SGHRS, CDR2 YFSETQ. J was trimmed by 1 base and V by 6 bases; bases with no gene match: 5. The CDR3 loop spans 15 amino acids. Sequences were obtained from peripheral blood. The chain has TRBV5-1 and TRBJ2-5; 11 bases are shared with TRBD2. This TCR was recovered from a middle-aged woman who had recovered from COVID-19. For the CDR3, the DNA is TGCGCCAGCACGCGGACTAGCGGGTCCCAAGAGACCCAGTACTTC. Amino acid sequence: CASTRTSGSQETQYF.